What follows describes a single T cell receptor beta chain. The clone's antigen remains unknown. No much larger clone exists at a distance of one base, and base qualities are not known. The CDR3 numbers 11 residues from cysteine through phenylalanine. Of the read, only the CDR3 DNA is kept; its 33 bases are in frame from base 1. Per the germline V gene, SNHLY is the CDR1 and FYNNEI is the CDR2. The junction shows trimming of 8 bases on V and 7 bases on J, plus 9 bases between the germline ends. TCR cDNA was synthesized by 5'RACE template switching, which introduced a universal primer site and unique molecular identifiers. cDNA synthesis was primed from both the TCR alpha and TCR beta constant segments. Library amplification used two PCR steps, and the second PCR step added sample barcodes and sequencing adapters. Sequencing of libraries was performed on Illumina HiSeq 2500 (2x100 bp) or NovaSeq (2x150 bp). The original methods were these. Demultiplexing of reads and collapsing into UMI consensus sequences were performed with MIGEC, and V(D)J alignment was carried out with MiXCR. Vaccine-responding clonotypes were identified with edgeR using replicate PBMC samples, with FDR below 0.01 and a log2 fold change above 5 up to day 15 being required. Each bulk clonotype received a CD4 or CD8 identity based on whether the sequenced CD4 or CD8 repertoire contained that clonotype at higher abundance. The raw public data were reprocessed by TCRdb itself: fastp quality trimming at Q25, MiXCR clonotype calling, in-frame beta chains only. Each CDR3 protein gets just one entry, which takes the most common genes and DNA from the rows behind it. In this record, the V and J calls reflect TCRdb's handling and not the investigators' own analysis. Within this sample are just under 600,000 distinct CDR3 sequences, with roughly 12% of them counted one time only. Around 15% of the sample comes from the top ten.

This sample is drawn from a study of T cells after yellow fever vaccination (dated by TCRdb to about 2019). About the full investigation: Libraries from fractions with low cell numbers were prepared with the SMART-Seq v4 Ultra Low Input RNA kit. To track T-cell clones before and after primary and booster YFV17D yellow fever vaccination, bulk TCR alpha and beta repertoires were sequenced longitudinally. The cohort comprised two healthy male donors, one aged 18 to 29 and one aged 30 to 39 years. Blood was collected at multiple timepoints before and after primary and secondary immunization, and bulk PBMC replicates and cell subsets were isolated.

Broader findings and caveats from the paper: A small fraction of clonotypes showed up in both the CD4 and CD8 compartments, probably as a result of convergent recombination. After the booster, most of the clones that had expanded following primary vaccination were detected again (almost 98% of CD4 and around 88% of CD8), which suggests that memory was broadly maintained. The secondary T-cell response was weaker than the primary response but faster, peaking on day 5 instead of day 15. Computational filtering was needed because FACS-sorted repertoires could contain abundant contaminating clonotypes from the bulk population. Because only a couple of donors were included in the study, the extent to which the findings can be generalized is limited.

Read against the paper, the sample's treatment or condition label means: live attenuated yellow fever vaccine strain. Two biological replicates of bulk PBMCs were collected at each blood-draw timepoint. PBMCs were isolated from peripheral blood using a standard Ficoll-Paque protocol. RNA was extracted with TriZol from bulk PBMCs, CD4 and CD8 fractions, and dextramer-positive and dextramer-negative fractions. The rearrangement combines TRBV2 with TRBJ1-5, with the identity of the D gene unclear. The source material was PBMCs, sampled on the day of the yellow fever booster vaccination. The clonotype originates from a young man who received the YFV17D yellow fever vaccine. The DNA reads TGTGCCAGCGGCCGAGGGCAGCCCCAGCATTTT. It specifies CASGRGQPQHF.